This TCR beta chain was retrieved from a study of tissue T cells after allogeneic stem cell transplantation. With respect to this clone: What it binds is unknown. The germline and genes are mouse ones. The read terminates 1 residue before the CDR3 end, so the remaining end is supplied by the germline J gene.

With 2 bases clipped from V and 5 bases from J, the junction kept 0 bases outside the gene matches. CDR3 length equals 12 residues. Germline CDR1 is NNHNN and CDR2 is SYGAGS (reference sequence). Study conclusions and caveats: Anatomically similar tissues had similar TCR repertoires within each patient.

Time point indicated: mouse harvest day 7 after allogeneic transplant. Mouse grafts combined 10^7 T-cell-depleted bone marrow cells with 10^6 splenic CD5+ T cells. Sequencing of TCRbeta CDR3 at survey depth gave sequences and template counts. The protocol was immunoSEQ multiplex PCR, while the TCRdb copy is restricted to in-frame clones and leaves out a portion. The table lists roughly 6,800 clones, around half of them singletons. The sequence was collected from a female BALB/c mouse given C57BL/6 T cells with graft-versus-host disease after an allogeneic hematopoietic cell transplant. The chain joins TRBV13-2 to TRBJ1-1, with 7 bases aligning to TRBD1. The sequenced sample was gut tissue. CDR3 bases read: TGTGCCAGCGGTGAGGGACAGACAGAAGTCTTC. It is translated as CASGEGQTEVF. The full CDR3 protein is CASGEGQTEVFF.